This T cell receptor beta chain appears in the sequencing data of a study of blood T cell repertoires in COVID-19. Study at large: The United States, Italy and Spain were the sources of the acute and convalescent COVID-19 samples.

TCRdb keeps only in-frame clones here, not all; method: immunoSEQ multiplex PCR. The sample has over 110,000 clones, approximately 88% seen once. The CDR3 is 14 residues long. V lost 10 bases to trimming and J lost 5 bases; unmatched junction nucleotides: 11. CDR1 and CDR2 from the germline V gene are LGHNA and YNFKEQ. This chain uses TRBV4-2 with TRBJ2-3, with 8 bases fitting TRBD2. Sequenced material: peripheral blood. The receptor comes from a human donor in a cohort sampled during active COVID-19. CDR3 DNA: TGTGCCATCTCGGGGGGGAGAACGGGAGATACGCAGTATTTT. It yields the protein CAISGGRTGDTQYF.